Below, one T cell receptor beta chain is given with its context. Its antigen is still unknown. The record has no base qualities; no much larger clone is one base away. This sample is part of a study of identical twins (TCRdb year 2016). About the investigation overall: The study deep-sequenced TCR alpha and beta repertoires from monozygotic twins, unrelated adults of various ages and cord blood to test whether fetal clonotypes persist. Replicate twin experiments were performed at different times using different library preparation protocols to rule out contamination. On the study overall, not on this receptor specifically: Invariant T cells such as MAIT and iNKT could partly confound zero-insertion analyses, although diverse VJ usage argued against such confounding for most clonotypes. Out-of-frame TCR alpha sharing in monozygotic twins was systematically underestimated by recombination models, whereas sharing between unrelated individuals was in agreement with the recombination models. Abundant cord blood beta clonotypes had fewer insertions, young adult naive repertoires showed a similar but weaker trend, and memory repertoires showed no such trend. Compared with coincidental sharing between unrelated individuals, out-of-frame TCR alpha sequences shared between twins showed an excess of sequences with low generation probability. A weaker excess of twin sharing was found in beta out-of-frame sequences because the signal-to-noise ratio was lowered by fewer shared sequences. Because the same donors could not be followed over many years, conclusions were based on cross-sectional statistical analysis.

Every donor was a healthy Caucasian. The twin cohort consisted of three pairs of female monozygotic twins, all aged roughly 18 to 29 years. Positive isolation kits from Invitrogen were used to isolate CD4+ and CD8+ T cell populations. Receptor libraries were prepared by 5' RACE. The listed sequencing device is Illumina HiSeq 2000. Template switching added a universal primer binding site, and the final cDNA carried a unique molecular identifier that allowed TCR cDNA molecules to be counted accurately. First-strand cDNA for TCR alpha and beta chains was synthesized from specific primers in the conserved constant-segment region. To control for contamination, each cDNA library was double barcoded with a SMART-Mk sample barcode plus Illumina barcodes. TruSeq adapter sequences and Illumina sample barcodes were added in two successive PCR steps. TCR alpha and beta cDNA libraries were sequenced on the Illumina HiSeq platform with custom primers. Turning to the authors' computational methods: Unique molecular identifiers were extracted from raw reads with MiGEC, and CDR3 positions were determined with MiXCR. Recombination models were inferred per individual with the repgenHMM and IGoR tools using an EM algorithm. The tcR package in R was used for shared clonotype analysis, with sharing normalized by the product of cloneset sizes. To study raw recombination free of thymic and clonal selection effects, out-of-frame nonproductive sequences were analyzed. TCRdb's own reprocessing of the public reads used fastp at Q25 and MiXCR and kept productive beta chains. All rows with the same CDR3 protein become a single entry with the most common DNA and genes. TCRdb assigned the V and J calls; the authors' analysis was not used. The sample profile shows hundreds of thousands of distinct CDR3 sequences; more than 20% of them were found once. The ten biggest clones cover approximately 2.9% of the sample.

CDR1 LNHNV and CDR2 YYDKDF were looked up in the germline V gene (reference sequence). The CDR3 spans 14 residues, from the cysteine through the phenylalanine. The CDR3 DNA has 42 bases and is translated from base 1. V loses 5 bases of germline sequence and J loses 4 bases, and the interval between the two ends is 15 bases. These data also featured in a second study, about T cells expressing NK-cell markers. The second study's paper adds: In sorted CD3+CD56+NKG2C+, CD3+CD56+NKG2C- and CD3+CD56-NKG2C+ T-cell subsets from about 8 donors, TCR beta-chain repertoires were profiled. Seven of the eight sequenced donors were HCMV-seropositive and one was HCMV-seronegative. To restrict sorting to alphabetaTCR-expressing T cells, an anti-gammadeltaTCR antibody was added in several experiments. For six donors, the dominant CD3+CD56+NKG2C+ clonotypes were among the top 10 CD8+ clonotypes and accounted for about 1.0-7.5% of CD8+ T cells. Those dominant clonotypes were again the most abundant among CD3+CD56-NKG2C+ cells in a few donors, at about 25-65%. Whether the expanded NKG2C-expressing T cell clones were specific for HCMV antigens remained unclear. Randomly selected healthy volunteers, three men and five women, were used as the eight sequenced donors. HCMV-specific IgG was detected in serum with a commercial ELISA kit to determine HCMV serostatus. MIGEC handled demultiplexing of the reads and grouping by UMI, while MiTCR was used to assemble and quantify clonotypes. To exclude erroneous sequences, any TCR cDNA sequence not supported by at least two reads was discarded. The tcR package was used for downstream repertoire analysis, with clonotypes matched between fractions based on CDR3 nucleotide sequence plus V segment. VDJmatch was used to annotate antigen specificity against VDJdb, with one amino acid substitution in CDR3 permitted.

The chain employs TRBV15 and TRBJ2-7; the D segment could be TRBD2, given 6 matching bases. Sequenced sample: CD4+ T cells sorted from blood. The clonotype originates from a woman between 18 and 30 years old in good health. The CDR3 protein is CATSSRRRAYEQYF. The sequence in DNA is TGTGCCACCAGCTCAAGGCGGAGGGCTTACGAGCAGTACTTC.